This T cell receptor (beta chain) was profiled in a study of T cells in Graves' hyperthyroidism and ophthalmopathy. Concerning this clonotype: Antigen specificity is unknown.

From RNA transcripts, TCR beta CDR3 regions were amplified. The primer set for the first-round RT-PCR of the TCR CDR3 was HTBI. TCRdb re-analysed the multiplex PCR reads in MiXCR, keeping a single row per CDR3 protein. The sample lists approximately 720,000 distinct CDR3 sequences, roughly a sixth seen once, with over 15% in the top ten. Patients having uncontrolled infection, another autoimmune disease, pregnancy or lactation were not included. Using 10 ml of fresh peripheral blood, PBMCs were prepared. Germline lookup yields CDR1 SGHRS and CDR2 YFSETQ. The germline V and J ends were trimmed by 3 bases and 3 bases, with 6 bases remaining between them. This CDR3 is 12 amino acids long. Whole-study results and caveats: Stable hyperthyroidism was separated from ophthalmopathy by a model based on 13 V-J features.

This receptor was taken from a woman aged 45-65 years with Graves' hyperthyroidism that later progressed to Graves' ophthalmopathy. The sample comprised blood. This chain connects TRBV5-1 to TRBJ2-5; D gene ambiguous. The CDR3 loop reads CASSSRKETQYF. The CDR3 nucleotides read TGCGCCAGCAGCTCCCGGAAAGAGACCCAGTACTTC.